The next 24 T cell receptor beta chains were all read from a single sample in a study of blood T cell repertoires in COVID-19. Profiling relied on immunoSEQ multiplex PCR, and the TCRdb table lists in-frame clones only, not all of them. The sample has about 76,000 clones; roughly 70% are singletons. Source material: peripheral blood. The receptors originated from a man between 65 and 85 years old with acute or convalescent COVID-19.

This CDR3 is CASVAGVLTEAFF. DNA of the CDR3: TGTGCCAGCGTCGCAGGGGTGCTCACTGAAGCTTTCTTT. V usage is TRBV6-6 and J usage is TRBJ1-1; a weak D match, TRBD1 (6 bases). Looked up from germline, CDR1 is MNHNY and CDR2 is SVGAGI (reference sequence). The CDR3 spans 13 residues. V was trimmed by 8 bases and J by 4 bases, leaving 14 bases between them.

This sequence joins TRBV11-2 and TRBJ1-5, with 7 bases fitting TRBD1. The V and J ends lost 5 bases and 2 bases, in that order; junction bases with no gene match: 6. The CDR3 length is 15 residues. Germline lookup yields CDR1 SGHAT and CDR2 FQNNGV. The DNA for the CDR3 is TGTGCCAGCAGCCTAGGCGGGACAGGCAATCAGCCCCAGCATTTT. This encodes CASSLGGTGNQPQHF. Full variable domain (outside the CDR3, taken from reference TRBV11-2 and TRBJ1-5): EAGVAQSPRYKIIEKRQSVAFWCNPISGHATLYWYQQILGQGPKLLIQFQNNGVVDDSQLPKDRFSAERLKGVDSTLKIQPAKLEDSAVYLCASSLGGTGNQPQHFGDGTRLSIL.

This chain connects TRBV24-1 to TRBJ2-1; 13 nucleotides match TRBD2. CDR3 length: 17 amino acids. The V and J ends lost 7 bases and 8 bases, in that order; junction bases with no gene match: 13. The germline V gene encodes CDR1 KGHDR and CDR2 SFDVKD. The CDR3 sequence is CATRGATTSGRIDEQFF. CDR3 coding DNA: TGTGCCACCAGGGGGGCGACGACTAGCGGGAGGATCGATGAGCAGTTCTTC.

V and J are TRBV7-2 and TRBJ1-5, with a weak D call TRBD1 (6 bases). The V gene's germline CDR1 is SGHTA and CDR2 FQGNSA. The V end lost 4 bases, the J end lost 3 bases, and 13 bases lay between the germline ends. CDR3 length: 15 amino acids. The CDR3 here is CASSSTGSFNQPQHF. CDR3 nucleotide sequence: TGTGCCAGCAGCTCGACAGGCTCCTTCAATCAGCCCCAGCATTTT.

V and J are TRBV28 and TRBJ1-2; the D is unclear. Germline V CDR1 and CDR2: MDHEN, SYDVKM. The CDR3 contains 13 residues. With 5 bases removed from V and 6 bases from J, the gap between germline ends came to 13 bases. CDR3 sequence reads: CASSPTERNGYTF. The CDR3 bases are TGTGCCAGCAGTCCGACGGAGCGAAATGGCTACACCTTC.

V usage is TRBV7-9 and J usage is TRBJ2-2; D remains unclear. Trimming took 0 bases from V and 5 from J, leaving 10 bases between them. The CDR3 consists of 15 residues. Germline V gene lookup returns CDR1 SEHNR and CDR2 FQNEAQ (reference sequence). The CDR3 here is CASSLARFGTGELFF. CDR3 nucleotides: TGTGCCAGCAGCTTAGCGCGATTTGGTACCGGGGAGCTGTTTTTT.

The chain has TRBV28 and TRBJ1-5; TRBD1 aligns across 9 bases. The J segment lost 5 bases and the V segment lost 5 bases, leaving 13 bases of the junction unmatched. The germline V gene encodes CDR1 MDHEN and CDR2 SYDVKM. This CDR3 spans 17 amino acids. As DNA, the CDR3 is TGTGCCAGCAGTCCCCCTGGACAGGGGTGGTATTATCAGCCCCAGCATTTT. It is translated as CASSPPGQGWYYQPQHF.

A few counts support this clone. The genes are TRBV19 and TRBJ1-5; D remains unclear. The CDR3 is 14 residues long. V dropped 3 bases and J dropped 0 bases, with 6 bases sitting between them. Germline CDR1 is LNHDA and CDR2 is SQIVND (reference sequence). In DNA, the CDR3 is TGTGCCAGTAGTATCCGACATAGCAATCAGCCCCAGCATTTT. Its protein product is CASSIRHSNQPQHF.

The genes are TRBV10-1 and TRBJ1-1; 7 bases align to TRBD1. Germline lookup yields CDR1 WNHNN and CDR2 SYGVQD (reference sequence). J gave up 11 bases and V 5 bases, and 8 bases lay outside the gene matches. The CDR3 covers 12 residues. DNA of the CDR3: TGCGCCAGCAGTCTACAGGGGCCGGGGGCTTTCTTT. Protein: CASSLQGPGAFF.

This chain connects TRBV9 to TRBJ1-2, with D maybe TRBD1 (5 bases). Germline CDR1 SGDLS, CDR2 YYNGEE. V was trimmed by 4 bases and J by 2 bases, leaving 12 bases between them. This CDR3 spans 14 amino acids. CDR3 coding DNA: TGTGCCAGCAGCTCCATGGGGGGGAACTATGGCTACACCTTC. Amino acids: CASSSMGGNYGYTF.

This sequence joins TRBV7-3 and TRBJ2-3; D is ambiguous. The V gene's germline CDR1 is SGHTA and CDR2 FQGTGA. CDR3 size: 14 residues. The germline V and J ends were trimmed by 1 base and 0 bases, with 5 bases remaining between them. The CDR3 DNA follows: TGTGCCAGCAGCTTAATGGCTAGCACAGATACGCAGTATTTT. Amino acid sequence: CASSLMASTDTQYF.

The rearrangement links TRBV5-1 to TRBJ2-6; TRBD2 agrees at 9 bases. With 3 bases clipped from V and 2 bases from J, the junction kept 0 bases outside the gene matches. This CDR3 is built from 15 residues. Germline V CDR1 and CDR2: SGHRS, YFSETQ. This CDR3 is CASSCGGAGANVLTF. The CDR3 bases are TGCGCCAGCAGCTGCGGGGGGGCTGGGGCCAACGTCCTGACTTTC.

The gene calls are TRBV15 and TRBJ2-7; D possibly corresponds to TRBD2 (6 bases). Trimming cost V 2 bases and J 0 bases, with 11 bases left between them. This CDR3 has 15 amino acids. From germline, CDR1 is LNHNV and CDR2 YYDKDF (reference sequence). This CDR3 reads CATSRQRTTSYEQYF. CDR3 nucleotides: TGTGCCACCAGCAGACAGAGGACTACCTCCTACGAGCAGTACTTC.

The chain links TRBV18 to TRBJ2-3, with no clear D. CDR3 length equals 14 residues. Germline values: CDR1 KGHSH, CDR2 LQKENI. V was trimmed by 7 bases and J by 0 bases, leaving 11 bases between them. The CDR3 reads CASCTSASTDTQYF. Here the CDR3 DNA reads TGTGCCAGCTGTACCAGCGCTAGCACAGATACGCAGTATTTT.

The chain links TRBV6-5 to TRBJ2-7; 10 bases map to TRBD1. Germline CDR1 is MNHEY and CDR2 is SVGAGI. CDR3 length: 14 amino acids. V lost 4 bases and J lost 7; bases outside the gene matches: 7. In DNA, the CDR3 is TGTGCCAGCAGTTCCGGGACAGGGGTTCGGGAGCAGTACTTC. Its protein product is CASSSGTGVREQYF.

The CDR3 protein is CASSLGTRLFAGELFF. The DNA for the CDR3 is TGTGCCAGCAGCTTAGGGACTAGGTTGTTTGCCGGGGAGCTGTTTTTT. The chain carries TRBV7-9 and TRBJ2-2, with 7 positions matching TRBD2. The CDR3 spans 16 residues. J was trimmed by 6 bases and V by 1 base; bases with no gene match: 8. Germline V gives CDR1 SEHNR, CDR2 FQNEAQ (reference sequence).

This sequence joins TRBV14 and TRBJ2-7; D might be TRBD1 (5 bases). CDR3 length: 16 amino acids. V lost 5 bases and J lost 0, with 17 bases in between. Per the germline V gene, CDR1 is SGHDN and CDR2 is FVKESK. The CDR3 reads CASSYRSTAFSYEQYF. As DNA, the CDR3 is TGTGCCAGCAGCTATCGTTCGACAGCCTTCTCCTACGAGCAGTACTTC.

The chain employs TRBV6-4 and TRBJ2-2; D gene uncertain. This CDR3 is built from 14 residues. CDR1 MRHNA and CDR2 SNTAGT come from the germline V gene. Trimming took 5 bases from V and 6 from J, leaving 13 bases between them. The CDR3 DNA is TGTGCCAGCAGTATGGTTCTGGGCGCCGGGGAGCTGTTTTTT. Its translation: CASSMVLGAGELFF.

The V and J genes are TRBV19 and TRBJ1-1; 9 nucleotides match TRBD1. Trimming cost V 5 bases and J 5 bases; bases outside gene matches: 6. Germline-derived CDR1 and CDR2 are LNHDA and SQIVND (reference sequence). The CDR3 contains 14 residues. The DNA for the CDR3 is TGTGCCAGTAGTCCCGGACAGGGGAGGACTGAAGCTTTCTTT. Translating gives CASSPGQGRTEAFF.

The chain has TRBV9 and TRBJ2-7; TRBD2 might be the D (5 bases). This CDR3 region has 14 residues. The germline V gene encodes CDR1 SGDLS and CDR2 YYNGEE. V was clipped by 0 bases and J by 0 bases, with 7 bases between them. The CDR3 reads CASSVGGLSYEQYF. The CDR3 coding sequence is TGTGCCAGCAGCGTAGGTGGACTCTCCTACGAGCAGTACTTC.

The gene calls are TRBV7-3 and TRBJ2-3, with TRBD2 identical over 14 bases. CDR3 length: 20 amino acids. Losses at the gene ends were 5 bases for V and 3 bases for J; bases not matched to a gene: 16. CDR1 and CDR2 (germline): SGHTA, FQGTGA. CDR3 bases: TGTGCCAGCAGCCAACGGACTAGCGGGAGGTTCTCACCTGCTACAGATACGCAGTATTTT. It is translated as CASSQRTSGRFSPATDTQYF. Based on the CDR3 plus reference TRBV7-3 and TRBJ2-3, the full variable domain is GAGVSQTPSNKVTEKGKYVELRCDPISGHTALYWYRQSLGQGPEFLIYFQGTGAADDSGLPNDRFFAVRPEGSVSTLKIQRTERGDSAVYLCASSQRTSGRFSPATDTQYFGPGTRLTVL.

The J gene is TRBJ1-1, the V gene TRBV20-1; D unclear. Germline lookup yields CDR1 DFQATT and CDR2 SNEGSKA (reference sequence). Trimming pared 5 bases from V and 1 base from J, leaving 5 bases between. The CDR3 is made up of 11 amino acids. DNA for the CDR3: TGCAGTGCTCCCTGGAACACTGAAGCTTTCTTT. It yields the protein CSAPWNTEAFF.

V usage is TRBV7-2 and J usage is TRBJ2-1, with D perhaps matching TRBD2 (6 bases). The CDR3 has 16 residues. V was trimmed by 1 base and J by 5 bases, leaving 15 bases between them. Germline CDR1 is SGHTA and CDR2 is FQGNSA. The CDR3 sequence: CASSLVVGTSNNEQFF. The DNA for the CDR3 is TGTGCCAGCAGCTTAGTTGTCGGGACTTCTAACAATGAGCAGTTCTTC.

In this sample, this clone turned up many times. The junction and the germline gene differ at one end; a read error may be behind it. The chain carries TRBV20-1 and TRBJ1-2; unclear D gene. Germline CDR1 DFQATT, CDR2 SNEGSKA (reference sequence). The CDR3 is 11 amino acids. This CDR3 is CSARDGRREGF. The CDR3 nucleotides are TGCAGTGCTAGAGATGGAAGGAGGGAGGGCTTC.